This T cell receptor (beta chain) is drawn from a study of cytomegalovirus exposure and HLA in healthy donors. Study conclusions and caveats: Some segments of the V type, notably TRBV6-2 and TRBV6-3, were excluded as indistinguishable. Serostatus for CMV was the only available immune exposure information.

Trimming at V came to 8 bases and at J to 3 bases, leaving 9 bases not matched to a gene. The CDR3 covers 15 residues. CDR1 MNHNS and CDR2 SASEGT come from the germline V gene. Primers for the PCR totalled 60 Vbeta and 13 Jbeta. Sequencing was performed with immunoSEQ multiplex PCR; in TCRdb, only in-frame clones are kept and a portion is missing. Counted here are about 170,000 clones, around 68% occurring once; the ten biggest clones make up 2.5% to 3%. Concerning this clone itself: Its antigen is currently unknown.

The sequenced sample was PBMCs. The sequence derives from a man in his forties or fifties in good health and CMV-seronegative. V usage is TRBV6-1 and J usage is TRBJ2-2; TRBD2 agrees at 7 bases. The CDR3 protein is CASEGWGGYTGELFF. The CDR3, as DNA: TGTGCCAGCGAAGGATGGGGGGGATACACCGGGGAGCTGTTTTTT.